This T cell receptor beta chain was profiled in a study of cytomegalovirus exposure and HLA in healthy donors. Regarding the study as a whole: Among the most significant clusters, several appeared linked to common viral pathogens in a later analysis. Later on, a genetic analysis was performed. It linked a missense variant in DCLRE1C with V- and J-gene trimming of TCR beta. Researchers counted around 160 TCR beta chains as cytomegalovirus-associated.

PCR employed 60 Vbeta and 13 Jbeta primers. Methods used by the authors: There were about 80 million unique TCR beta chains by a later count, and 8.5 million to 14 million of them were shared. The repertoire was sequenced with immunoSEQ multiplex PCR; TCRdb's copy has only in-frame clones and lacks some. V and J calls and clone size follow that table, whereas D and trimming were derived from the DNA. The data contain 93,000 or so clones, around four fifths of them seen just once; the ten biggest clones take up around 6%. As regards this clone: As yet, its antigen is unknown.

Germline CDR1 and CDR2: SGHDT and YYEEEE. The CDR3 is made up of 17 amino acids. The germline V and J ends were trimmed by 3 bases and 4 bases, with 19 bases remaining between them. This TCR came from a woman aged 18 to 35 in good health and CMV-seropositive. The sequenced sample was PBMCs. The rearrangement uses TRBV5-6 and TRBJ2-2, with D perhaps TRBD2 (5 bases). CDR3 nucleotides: TGTGCCAGCAGCTCGGTTGCGATGGGCGGGCGCACCGGGGAGCTGTTTTTT. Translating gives CASSSVAMGGRTGELFF. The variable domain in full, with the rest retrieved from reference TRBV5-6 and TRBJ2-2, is DAGVTQSPTHLIKTRGQQVTLRCSPKSGHDTVSWYQQALGQGPQFIFQYYEEEERQRGNFPDRFSGHQFPNYSSELNVNALLLGDSALYLCASSSVAMGGRTGELFFGEGSRLTVL.